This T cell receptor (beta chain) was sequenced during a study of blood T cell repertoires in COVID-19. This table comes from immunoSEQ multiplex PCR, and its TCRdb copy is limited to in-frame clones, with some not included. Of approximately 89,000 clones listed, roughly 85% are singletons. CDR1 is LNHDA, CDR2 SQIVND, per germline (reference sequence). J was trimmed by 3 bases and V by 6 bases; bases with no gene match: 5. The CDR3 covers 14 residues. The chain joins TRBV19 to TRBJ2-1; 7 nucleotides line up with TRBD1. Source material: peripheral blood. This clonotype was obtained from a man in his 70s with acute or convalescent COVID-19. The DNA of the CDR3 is TGTGCCAGTAGCGATGGGACAGTCTACAATGAGCAGTTCTTC. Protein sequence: CASSDGTVYNEQFF.